Listed below are T cell receptor beta chains from one sample, sequenced in a study of cytomegalovirus exposure and HLA in healthy donors. This table comes from immunoSEQ multiplex PCR, and its TCRdb copy is limited to in-frame clones, with some not included. The profile shows about 120,000 clones, 80% of them singletons. The sequenced sample consisted of PBMCs. The receptors originated from a young man in good health and CMV-seronegative. Each CDR3 is given with its conserved first and last residue. Fields, in order: D gene, J gene, clone size, V gene, CDR3 protein, CDR3 DNA. A D gene is named only where the DNA matches it firmly. Rows give clone size only sometimes, using once, few, many, or a class for an expanded clone.

d_call: TRBD1; j_call: TRBJ1-2; clone_size: .; v_call: TRBV12-5; cdr3_aa: CASGPWTGDGYTF; cdr3_nt: TGTGCTAGTGGTCCCTGGACAGGGGATGGCTACACCTTC
d_call: TRBD1; j_call: TRBJ2-3; clone_size: .; v_call: TRBV11-3; cdr3_aa: CASSLGNRGRITHPKYF; cdr3_nt: TGTGCCAGCAGCTTAGGTAACAGGGGGCGCATTACCCACCCGAAGTATTTT
d_call: .; j_call: TRBJ2-1; clone_size: .; v_call: TRBV28; cdr3_aa: CASSSGTSYNEQFF; cdr3_nt: TGTGCCAGCAGTTCAGGGACAAGCTACAATGAGCAGTTCTTC
d_call: TRBD1; j_call: TRBJ1-2; clone_size: .; v_call: TRBV5-6; cdr3_aa: CASRTGTGGPTF; cdr3_nt: TGTGCCAGCAGAACCGGGACAGGTGGCCCCACCTTC
d_call: .; j_call: TRBJ2-7; clone_size: .; v_call: TRBV6-4; cdr3_aa: CASSAMGGYEQYF; cdr3_nt: TGTGCCAGCAGTGCGATGGGAGGCTACGAGCAGTACTTC
d_call: TRBD2; j_call: TRBJ2-1; clone_size: .; v_call: TRBV6-4; cdr3_aa: CASRGLDHEQFF; cdr3_nt: TGTGCCAGCAGAGGACTAGACCATGAGCAGTTCTTC
d_call: .; j_call: TRBJ1-3; clone_size: .; v_call: TRBV10-2; cdr3_aa: CASSESPGVISNSGNTIYF; cdr3_nt: TGCGCCAGCAGTGAGTCCCCAGGGGTAATATCAAACTCTGGAAACACCATATATTTT
d_call: TRBD2; j_call: TRBJ2-3; clone_size: few; v_call: TRBV4-1; cdr3_aa: CASGGSSSGNVDTQYF; cdr3_nt: TGCGCCAGCGGCGGTTCGTCTAGCGGGAATGTAGATACGCAGTATTTT
d_call: TRBD2; j_call: TRBJ2-3; clone_size: once; v_call: TRBV7-3; cdr3_aa: CASSSIGGAGQDTQYF; cdr3_nt: TGTGCCAGCAGCTCCATCGGGGGGGCGGGGCAGGATACGCAGTATTTT
d_call: TRBD2; j_call: TRBJ2-3; clone_size: .; v_call: TRBV4-3; cdr3_aa: CASSQVLGTSGSYTQYF; cdr3_nt: TGCGCCAGCAGCCAAGTTCTTGGGACTAGCGGGAGCTATACGCAGTATTTT
d_call: .; j_call: TRBJ1-1; clone_size: .; v_call: TRBV28; cdr3_aa: CASSLFGAENTEAFF; cdr3_nt: TGTGCCAGCAGTTTATTTGGTGCGGAGAACACTGAAGCTTTCTTT
d_call: .; j_call: TRBJ1-5; clone_size: .; v_call: TRBV28; cdr3_aa: CASSPYSSNQPQHF; cdr3_nt: TGTGCCAGCAGTCCGTACAGTAGCAATCAGCCCCAGCATTTT
d_call: .; j_call: TRBJ2-5; clone_size: .; v_call: TRBV7-7; cdr3_aa: CASSLAGTAQETQYF; cdr3_nt: TGTGCCAGCAGCTTAGCGGGCACAGCCCAAGAGACCCAGTACTTC
d_call: .; j_call: TRBJ2-7; clone_size: few; v_call: TRBV6-6; cdr3_aa: CASSTLEGGGGYEQYF; cdr3_nt: TGTGCCAGCAGTACCCTTGAGGGGGGAGGGGGGTACGAGCAGTACTTC
d_call: TRBD1; j_call: TRBJ2-5; clone_size: .; v_call: TRBV7-8; cdr3_aa: CASSPTGYQETQYF; cdr3_nt: TGTGCCAGCAGCCCGACAGGGTACCAAGAGACCCAGTACTTC
d_call: TRBD2; j_call: TRBJ2-1; clone_size: .; v_call: TRBV19; cdr3_aa: CASSVSGSANEQFF; cdr3_nt: TGTGCCAGTAGTGTCAGCGGGAGCGCCAATGAGCAGTTCTTC
d_call: TRBD2; j_call: TRBJ2-1; clone_size: .; v_call: TRBV7-3; cdr3_aa: CASSTRTSSTYNEQFF; cdr3_nt: TGTGCCAGCAGCACGCGGACTAGCTCAACCTACAATGAGCAGTTCTTC
d_call: .; j_call: TRBJ1-2; clone_size: .; v_call: TRBV28; cdr3_aa: CASTKAGAFGYTF; cdr3_nt: TGTGCCAGCACGAAGGCAGGGGCCTTCGGCTACACCTTC
d_call: TRBD2; j_call: TRBJ2-7; clone_size: .; v_call: TRBV15; cdr3_aa: CATSGDPSGSIIYEQYF; cdr3_nt: TGTGCCACCAGCGGAGACCCTAGCGGGAGCATTATTTACGAGCAGTACTTC
d_call: TRBD2; j_call: TRBJ2-5; clone_size: few; v_call: TRBV28; cdr3_aa: CASSLGGRETQYF; cdr3_nt: TGTGCCAGCAGTCTGGGGGGGAGAGAGACCCAGTACTTC
d_call: TRBD1; j_call: TRBJ2-1; clone_size: .; v_call: TRBV29-1; cdr3_aa: CSVREWGQGLYNEQFF; cdr3_nt: TGCAGCGTGAGGGAGTGGGGACAGGGGCTCTACAATGAGCAGTTCTTC
d_call: .; j_call: TRBJ1-5; clone_size: few; v_call: TRBV4-3; cdr3_aa: CASSQDTLYNQPQHF; cdr3_nt: TGCGCCAGCAGCCAAGACACTCTCTACAATCAGCCCCAGCATTTT
d_call: .; j_call: TRBJ2-5; clone_size: .; v_call: TRBV15; cdr3_aa: CATSRDLGPQETQYF; cdr3_nt: TGTGCCACCAGCAGAGATCTGGGCCCACAAGAGACCCAGTACTTC
d_call: .; j_call: TRBJ1-4; clone_size: .; v_call: TRBV7-9; cdr3_aa: CASSFEDEVGKLFF; cdr3_nt: TGTGCCAGCAGCTTTGAAGATGAAGTCGGAAAACTGTTTTTT
d_call: TRBD1; j_call: TRBJ1-1; clone_size: once; v_call: TRBV19; cdr3_aa: CASSIWTGMNTEAFF; cdr3_nt: TGTGCCAGTAGTATATGGACAGGAATGAACACTGAAGCTTTCTTT
d_call: .; j_call: TRBJ1-1; clone_size: .; v_call: TRBV28; cdr3_aa: CASRGGPNTEAFF; cdr3_nt: TGTGCCAGCCGTGGCGGGCCGAACACTGAAGCTTTCTTT
d_call: .; j_call: TRBJ2-3; clone_size: .; v_call: TRBV29-1; cdr3_aa: CSVPLSTDTQYF; cdr3_nt: TGCAGCGTCCCCCTGAGCACAGATACGCAGTATTTT
d_call: .; j_call: TRBJ2-1; clone_size: .; v_call: TRBV4-1; cdr3_aa: CASSLPGLYNEQFF; cdr3_nt: TGCGCCAGCAGCCTACCGGGACTCTACAATGAGCAGTTCTTC
d_call: .; j_call: TRBJ1-1; clone_size: .; v_call: TRBV6-1; cdr3_aa: CASSESIGQLNTEAFF; cdr3_nt: TGTGCCAGCAGTGAATCTATCGGACAGCTGAACACTGAAGCTTTCTTT
d_call: .; j_call: TRBJ2-5; clone_size: .; v_call: TRBV6-1; cdr3_aa: CASSGGGTAQETQYF; cdr3_nt: TGTGCCAGCAGTGGAGGCGGGACGGCCCAAGAGACCCAGTACTTC
d_call: .; j_call: TRBJ1-1; clone_size: few; v_call: TRBV21-1; cdr3_aa: CASTIVWGGAFPEGAFF; cdr3_nt: TGTGCCAGCACCATCGTTTGGGGAGGAGCTTTCCCGGAGGGGGCTTTCTTT
d_call: TRBD2; j_call: TRBJ2-3; clone_size: .; v_call: TRBV5-4; cdr3_aa: CASSSWTSSTDTQYF; cdr3_nt: TGTGCCAGCAGCTCGTGGACTAGCAGCACAGATACGCAGTATTTT
d_call: TRBD1; j_call: TRBJ2-7; clone_size: .; v_call: TRBV7-9; cdr3_aa: CASRPAGGRDPYEQYF; cdr3_nt: TGTGCCAGCAGACCCGCAGGGGGTCGCGATCCGTACGAGCAGTACTTC
d_call: .; j_call: TRBJ1-1; clone_size: few; v_call: TRBV7-9; cdr3_aa: CASSYSDTEAFF; cdr3_nt: TGTGCCAGCAGCTATTCGGACACTGAAGCTTTCTTT
d_call: .; j_call: TRBJ2-3; clone_size: .; v_call: TRBV5-6; cdr3_aa: CASSSDRRTDTQYF; cdr3_nt: TGTGCCAGCAGCTCGGACAGAAGAACAGATACGCAGTATTTT
d_call: TRBD1; j_call: TRBJ2-5; clone_size: .; v_call: TRBV4-1; cdr3_aa: CASKNIGTEKKETQYF; cdr3_nt: TGCGCCAGCAAAAACATCGGGACAGAGAAAAAAGAGACCCAGTACTTC
d_call: TRBD1; j_call: TRBJ1-5; clone_size: few; v_call: TRBV7-2; cdr3_aa: CASSRDRLSNQPQHF; cdr3_nt: TGTGCCAGCAGCCGGGACAGACTCAGCAATCAGCCCCAGCATTTT
d_call: TRBD2; j_call: TRBJ2-7; clone_size: few; v_call: TRBV29-1; cdr3_aa: CSVELADYEQYF; cdr3_nt: TGCAGCGTTGAACTAGCGGACTACGAGCAGTACTTC
d_call: TRBD1; j_call: TRBJ1-5; clone_size: .; v_call: TRBV11-3; cdr3_aa: CASSLRTGGCGNQPQHF; cdr3_nt: TGTGCCAGCAGCCTGAGGACAGGGGGCTGCGGCAATCAGCCCCAGCATTTT
d_call: TRBD1; j_call: TRBJ1-4; clone_size: .; v_call: TRBV19; cdr3_aa: CASSSGTAFYEKLFF; cdr3_nt: TGTGCCAGTAGTTCCGGGACAGCCTTTTATGAAAAACTGTTTTTT
d_call: .; j_call: TRBJ1-4; clone_size: .; v_call: TRBV11-2; cdr3_aa: CASSYGTGGEKLFF; cdr3_nt: TGTGCCAGCAGTTACGGGACCGGGGGAGAAAAACTGTTTTTT
d_call: .; j_call: TRBJ1-5; clone_size: .; v_call: TRBV4-1; cdr3_aa: CASSQAPGTGKNQPQHF; cdr3_nt: TGCGCCAGCAGCCAGGCTCCCGGGACTGGAAAAAATCAGCCCCAGCATTTT
d_call: TRBD1; j_call: TRBJ2-1; clone_size: .; v_call: TRBV10-1; cdr3_aa: CASSEPRQGKQFF; cdr3_nt: TGCGCCAGCAGTGAGCCCCGACAGGGGAAGCAGTTCTTC
d_call: .; j_call: TRBJ2-2; clone_size: .; v_call: TRBV11-3; cdr3_aa: CASSLVSSLNTGELFF; cdr3_nt: TGTGCCAGCAGCTTAGTGTCTAGCCTGAACACCGGGGAGCTGTTTTTT
d_call: .; j_call: TRBJ2-3; clone_size: .; v_call: TRBV7-6; cdr3_aa: CASRPAGAFGAGIPDTQYF; cdr3_nt: TGTGCCAGCCGCCCCGCGGGGGCCTTTGGAGCGGGAATCCCAGATACGCAGTATTTT
d_call: TRBD2; j_call: TRBJ2-3; clone_size: few; v_call: TRBV9; cdr3_aa: CASSVAVEAGVKQYF; cdr3_nt: TGTGCCAGCAGCGTAGCAGTCGAAGCGGGAGTAAAGCAGTATTTT
d_call: .; j_call: TRBJ1-5; clone_size: .; v_call: TRBV28; cdr3_aa: CATKGGEIEPQHF; cdr3_nt: TGTGCCACCAAGGGGGGGGAAATAGAGCCCCAGCATTTT
d_call: .; j_call: TRBJ1-2; clone_size: .; v_call: TRBV6-5; cdr3_aa: CASSRPNGGGYPF; cdr3_nt: TGTGCCAGCAGCCGCCCCAATGGCGGTGGCTACCCCTTC
d_call: .; j_call: TRBJ1-2; clone_size: .; v_call: TRBV5-1; cdr3_aa: CASSLALGRDYGYTF; cdr3_nt: TGCGCCAGCAGCTTGGCCTTAGGGAGGGACTATGGCTACACCTTC